This T cell receptor beta chain was identified in a study of shared clonotypes between healthy human individuals. Replicate PCRs from sorted subsets contained approximately 220 ng DNA, which is 30,000 to 35,000 T cell genomes. In the original analysis: Filtering differed for immunoSEQ, which gave only junction sequences without quality scores. Here immunoSEQ multiplex PCR was the method, and the copy in TCRdb shows in-frame clones only, minus some. Clone size and the V and J calls come from that table; the DNA yielded D and trimming. The table records about 2 million clones, 85% to 95% of them present only once. A CD45RA+ naive subset and a CD45RA-negative memory subset were split from CD4+ cells. V was cut by 6 bases and J by 0 bases, with 13 bases left in between. This CDR3 has 16 residues. Germline loops: CDR1 SGHDT, CDR2 YYEEEE.

The chain recombines TRBV5-6 with TRBJ2-6; D perhaps matches TRBD2 (5 bases). This TCR was sampled from a man between 18 and 29 years old in good health. Material: naive CD4+ T cells sorted from blood. Subset denoted: CD45RA+ positively selected. CDR3 bases: TGTGCCAGCATCTACGGACTGGGCTCTGGGGCCAACGTCCTGACTTTC. It specifies CASIYGLGSGANVLTF.